These T cell receptor beta chains were read from a single sample in a study of cytomegalovirus exposure and HLA in healthy donors. Here immunoSEQ multiplex PCR was the method, and the copy in TCRdb shows in-frame clones only, minus some. The sample shows 90,000 to 140,000 clones, approximately 82% of them seen only once. Material: PBMCs. All receptors come from a man aged 40-49 years in good health and CMV-seropositive. Each CDR3 is given with its conserved first and last residue. D genes are given only for firm matches. A clone size is listed for some rows: how often the clone was seen (once, few, many), or a class if it is expanded.

d_call	v_call	clone_size	j_call	cdr3_nt	cdr3_aa
NA	TRBV6-5	NA	TRBJ1-6	TGTGCCAGCAGGGATGACAGGAATAATTCACCCCTCCACTTT	CASRDDRNNSPLHF
TRBD2	TRBV28	NA	TRBJ2-7	TGTGCCAGCAGTTGGGGGGGAGTAAACGAGCAGTACTTC	CASSWGGVNEQYF
TRBD2	TRBV7-9	NA	TRBJ2-2	TGTGCCAGCAGCTGGGCTAGCGGAGACACCGGGGAGCTGTTTTTT	CASSWASGDTGELFF
TRBD1	TRBV30	NA	TRBJ1-2	TGTGCCTGGACTATGACAGGGTCTGGCTACACCTTC	CAWTMTGSGYTF
TRBD1	TRBV6-6	few	TRBJ1-3	TGTGCCAGCAGTTACGGGCAGGGGGCTGCAGGAAACACCATATATTTT	CASSYGQGAAGNTIYF
NA	TRBV14	NA	TRBJ2-5	TGTGCCAGCAGCCGGGATCGGGGGAAGACCCAGTACTTC	CASSRDRGKTQYF
TRBD2	TRBV7-8	NA	TRBJ2-7	TGTGCCAGCAGCTTAAGAGGGTACCGGACTAGCGGGACCTACGAGCAGTACTTC	CASSLRGYRTSGTYEQYF
TRBD2	TRBV6-6	NA	TRBJ2-7	TGTGCCAGCAGTTACCACAGGACTAGCGAATACGAGCAGTACTTC	CASSYHRTSEYEQYF
NA	TRBV7-9	NA	TRBJ2-1	TGTGCCAGCAGCCCACAAAGGGGGGGCCGTAGTCATGAGCAGTTCTTC	CASSPQRGGRSHEQFF
NA	TRBV18	NA	TRBJ1-1	TGTGCCAGCTCACGAACAGGGACACGGGGCACTGAAGCTTTCTTT	CASSRTGTRGTEAFF
NA	TRBV19	NA	TRBJ2-2	TGTGCCAGTAGTATTTCGGTGACCGGGGAGCTGTTTTTT	CASSISVTGELFF